This T cell receptor beta chain derives from a study of technical replicates of blood from several donors. Germline CDR1 reads SGHNT; CDR2 reads YYREEE (reference sequence). Trimming cost V 2 bases and J 8 bases, with 10 bases left between them. The CDR3 is 13 amino acids. Profiled with immunoSEQ multiplex PCR; TCRdb holds only in-frame clones, not every one. In the table there are approximately 100,000 clones, just over 95% of which are singletons. The J gene is TRBJ1-4, the V gene TRBV5-4; D perhaps matches TRBD1 (6 bases). The clonotype originates from a human donor in good health. The sequenced material came from T cells isolated from PBMCs. In DNA, the CDR3 is TGTGCCAGCAGCTTCGAAGGGGGAGAAAAACTGTTTTTT. Its translation: CASSFEGGEKLFF.